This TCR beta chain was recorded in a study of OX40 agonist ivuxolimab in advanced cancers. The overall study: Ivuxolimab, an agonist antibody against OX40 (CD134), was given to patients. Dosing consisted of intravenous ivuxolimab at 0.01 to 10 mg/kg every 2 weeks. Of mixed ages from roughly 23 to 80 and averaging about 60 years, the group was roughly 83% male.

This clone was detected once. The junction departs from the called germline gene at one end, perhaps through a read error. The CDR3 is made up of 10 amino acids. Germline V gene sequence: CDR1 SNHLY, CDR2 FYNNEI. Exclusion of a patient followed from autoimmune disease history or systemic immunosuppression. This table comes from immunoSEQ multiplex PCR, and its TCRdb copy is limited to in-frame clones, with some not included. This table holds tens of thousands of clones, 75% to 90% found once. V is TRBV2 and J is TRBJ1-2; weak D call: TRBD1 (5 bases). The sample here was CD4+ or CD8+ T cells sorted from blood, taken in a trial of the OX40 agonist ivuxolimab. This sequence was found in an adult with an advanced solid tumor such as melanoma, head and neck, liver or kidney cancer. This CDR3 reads CASSETGTCF. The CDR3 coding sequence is TGTGCCAGCAGTGAAACCGGGACCTGCTTC.